Below are 8 T cell receptor beta chains sequenced from a single sample in a study of CD8+ T cells in alopecia areata. Treatment indicated: oral pan-JAK inhibitor, 5-10 mg twice daily. It was cDNA, reverse transcribed from extracted RNA, that served as the sequencing template. Some clones are missing from TCRdb's copy, which holds only in-frame ones; the method was immunoSEQ multiplex PCR. The sample carries around 300,000 clones, approximately 60% recorded once. The material sequenced was CD4+ T cells sorted from blood, taken at approximately week 52, from a patient treated with tofacitinib. The receptors here all came from a human donor with alopecia areata.

CDR3 bases: TGCGCCAGCAGCTTGGGACAGGGAATCGAGCAGTACTTC. It is translated as CASSLGQGIEQYF. J is TRBJ2-7 and V is TRBV5-1; 7 bases fit TRBD1. The germline CDR1 and CDR2 sequences are SGHRS and YFSETQ. Trimming took 0 bases from V and 6 from J; bases not matched to a gene: 3. This CDR3 is built from 13 residues.

The count of this clone is one. In DNA, the CDR3 is TGTGCCTGGAGTGTAGACAGGGCCTACGAGCAGTACTTC. Protein product: CAWSVDRAYEQYF. V usage is TRBV30 and J usage is TRBJ2-7; the match to TRBD1 covers 7 bases. This CDR3 is 13 amino acids long. With V trimmed by 0 bases and J by 2 bases, 1 base remained unmatched. The germline gives CDR1 GTSNPN, CDR2 SVGIG (reference sequence).

The rearrangement links TRBV6-6 to TRBJ2-5; 8 bases map to TRBD2. CDR1 and CDR2 from the germline V gene are MNHNY and SVGAGI (reference sequence). There are 14 residues in the CDR3. V shed 5 bases, J shed 5 bases, and the junction held 7 bases outside the gene matches. The CDR3 here is CASSPGGLEETQYF. The CDR3 DNA sequence: TGTGCCAGCAGTCCGGGGGGGCTAGAGGAGACCCAGTACTTC.

This clone was observed a single time. The chain joins TRBV29-1 to TRBJ1-1, with 9 nucleotides matching TRBD1. The CDR3 loop spans 12 amino acids. The germline CDR1 and CDR2 sequences are SQVTM and ANQGSEA. V gave up 5 bases and J gave up 4 bases; unmatched junction bases: 2. The CDR3 bases are TGCAGCGTTACAGGGGGCCTCACTGAAGCTTTCTTT. Translation gives CSVTGGLTEAFF.

In its sample, this clone was seen a few times. The rearrangement joins TRBV30 to TRBJ2-1; 8 bases fit TRBD2. The CDR3 spans 15 residues. The germline V gene has CDR1 GTSNPN and CDR2 SVGIG (reference sequence). V shed 2 bases and J 3 bases; nucleotides not matched to a gene: 6. In DNA, the CDR3 is TGTGCCTGGAGTCATAGGGGACTAGGCTACAATGAGCAGTTCTTC. This encodes CAWSHRGLGYNEQFF.

In its sample, this clone was seen a few times. The gene calls are TRBV5-6 and TRBJ2-5; 7 bases align to TRBD1. V lost 0 bases and J lost 5; bases outside the gene matches: 4. CDR3 length: 14 residues. In germline, CDR1 is SGHDT, CDR2 YYEEEE. The CDR3 sequence: CASSLVGGVETQYF. In DNA form, the CDR3 reads TGTGCCAGCAGCTTGGTAGGGGGCGTCGAGACCCAGTACTTC.

The gene calls are TRBV29-1 and TRBJ2-3; maybe TRBD2 (6 bases). Germline values: CDR1 SQVTM, CDR2 ANQGSEA. The CDR3 is made up of 13 amino acids. The CDR3: CSLAGGSTDTQYF. The DNA for the CDR3 is TGCAGTCTTGCTGGGGGGAGCACAGATACGCAGTATTTT.

V gene TRBV5-5 combines with J gene TRBJ2-7; D is tentatively TRBD1 or TRBD2 (5 bases each). The V and J ends lost 3 bases and 6 bases respectively, with 19 bases between them. The CDR3 is made up of 15 amino acids. Germline-derived CDR1 and CDR2 are SGHKS and YYEKEE (reference sequence). CDR3 sequence reads: CASSSRWDVGFEQYF. CDR3 in DNA: TGTGCCAGCAGCTCAAGATGGGACGTGGGGTTCGAGCAGTACTTC.